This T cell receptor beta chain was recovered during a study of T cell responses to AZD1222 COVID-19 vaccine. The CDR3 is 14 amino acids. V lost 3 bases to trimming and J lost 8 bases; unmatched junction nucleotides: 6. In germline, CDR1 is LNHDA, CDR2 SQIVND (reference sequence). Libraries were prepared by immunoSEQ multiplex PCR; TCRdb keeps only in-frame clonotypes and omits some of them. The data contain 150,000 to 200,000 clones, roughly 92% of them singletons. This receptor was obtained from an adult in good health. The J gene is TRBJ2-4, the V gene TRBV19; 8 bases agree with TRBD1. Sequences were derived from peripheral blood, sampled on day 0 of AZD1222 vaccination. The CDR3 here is CASSMGTGGHIQYF. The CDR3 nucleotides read TGTGCCAGTAGTATGGGTACAGGGGGGCACATTCAGTACTTC.